This TCR beta chain is from a study of vaccination and CD4 T cells after COVID-19 (dated 2022 in TCRdb). About the full investigation: SARS-CoV-2 positivity had been established in the convalescent patients by nasal swab PCR, and mild disease was recorded in under ten of these patients and severe disease in one. The convalescent cohort comprised six males and four females, including two Hispanic individuals, seven Caucasians, two Asians and one multiracial person. Each participant got two doses of either the Pfizer-BioNTech BNT162b2 vaccine (n=8) or the Moderna mRNA-1273 vaccine (n=2). Post-COVID blood samples were collected from convalescent patients a median of approximately 100 days after diagnosis, with a range of roughly 35 to 170 days. Post-vaccine blood samples were collected a median of around 70 days after the second vaccine dose, ranging from about 12 to 250 days. For stimulating the cultures, overlapping spike peptide pools were used, derived from SARS-CoV-2 as well as from the common cold coronaviruses HCoV-NL63, HCoV-OC43 and HCoV-229E. Control cultures used a CEFX viral epitope pool as positive control, an HIV-1 Nef peptide pool as negative control, or no peptide. In roughly eleven COVID-19 convalescent patients and several infection-naive healthy vaccine recipients, the spike-specific CD4+ TCR repertoire before mRNA vaccination was compared with the repertoire after mRNA vaccination. General findings and caveats noted by the study authors: The study included relatively few convalescent patients and did not analyze early timepoints after natural infection. Although the median number of SARS-CoV-2-reactive clonotypes went up from around 20 after infection to 30 to 45 after vaccination, the increase was not significant. In convalescent patients, a median roughly 85% of post-vaccine SARS-CoV-2-reactive clones were detected only after vaccination, suggesting vaccine-specific priming. Nearly all vaccine-specific clones in convalescent patients (304 of 307) were mono-reactive for SARS-CoV-2 spike rather than cross-reactive with common cold coronaviruses.

Library construction relied on PCR. DNA from cultured CD4+ T cells was subjected to TCR sequencing with the Oncomine TCR Beta short-read assay at the Johns Hopkins FTIC core. The QIAamp micro DNA kit was used to extract genomic DNA from the cultured CD4+ T cells. Oncomine TCR Beta libraries from cultured CD4+ T cells were pooled with unique dual indexes and sequenced on an Illumina iSeq 100. The source study handled its data this way. Non-productive sequences were removed, and CDR3s that did not start with C, did not end with F or W, or were shorter than 7 amino acids were discarded. Antigen-specific clonotypes were identified with the MANAFEST web application by comparing peptide-stimulated wells with reference and other culture wells. For a clone to be called positive, the clone needed an FDR below 0.05, an odds ratio above 5, and a productive frequency above 0.1% in at least two of three replicate wells. Clonotypes that were significantly expanded in both SARS-CoV-2 spike wells and at least one common cold coronavirus spike condition were defined as cross-reactive. Using R version 3.6.1, CDR3 homology was evaluated through Levenshtein distances (stringdist) along with unrooted phylogenetic trees (ape). TCRdb trimmed the raw reads at Q25, called clones with MiXCR and kept productive beta chains. Duplicate CDR3 protein sequences are folded into a single record with the most common DNA and genes. TCRdb, rather than the study authors, made the V and J calls. A total of about 9,100 distinct CDR3 sequences appear in this sample, roughly three fifths of them only once. The leading ten clones occupy 30% to 40% of the sample.

The sample's treatment or condition, from its label and the paper: approximately nine-day PBMC culture with coronavirus spike peptide pools or control peptides (ViraFEST assay). To expand antigen-specific T cells with peptide pools and then pick out the expanded clonotypes through TCR sequencing, the study relied on the ViraFEST assay. The convalescent patients' positive SARS-CoV-2 PCR tests fell between March and December 2020, which was before the Alpha, Beta and Delta variants emerged in the United States. More than 1.5 million PBMCs per well were cultured in IMDM with approximately 5% human AB serum and roughly 9.3 IU/ml IL-2, plus 10 ug/ml peptide pools. On days 3 and 7, half of the culture medium was replaced with fresh IL-2-containing medium. After 10 to 11 days of culture, CD4+ T cells were isolated by negative selection with the EasySep CD4+ T cell isolation kit. Ficoll-Paque Plus gradient centrifugation was used to isolate PBMCs from whole blood, and the isolated PBMCs were then either used fresh or cryopreserved at -140C. Culture conditions were generally each tested in triplicate wells.

This clonotype was observed a few times. The specificity of this receptor is unknown. Nothing much larger sits one base from this clone, and base qualities are not available. The CDR3 contains 16 residues, cysteine and phenylalanine counted. The CDR3 DNA has 48 bases and is translated from base 1. Via the germline V gene, CDR1 is SGHRS and CDR2 YFSETQ. V and J are trimmed by 1 base and 2 bases, and the gene matches miss 5 bases of the junction. The sequenced material came from CD4+ T cells from blood, cultured in vitro. The chain links TRBV5-1 with TRBJ1-2, with 10 central nucleotides matching TRBD1. The sequence came from a human donor who had recovered from COVID-19. At the DNA level, the sequence is TGCGCCAGCAGCTTGCTTGGGACAGGGGCGAACTATGGCTACACCTTC. The encoded protein is CASSLLGTGANYGYTF.